These T cell receptor beta chains were read from a single sample in a study of human versus mouse CDR3 diversity and MHC coevolution. Using immunoSEQ multiplex PCR, the repertoire was profiled, and TCRdb retains in-frame clones only, with some absent. The sample contains tens of thousands of clones, roughly 93% of which appear only once. Sequenced: naive CD4+ T cells from blood. The receptors come from a person between 55 and 70 years old in good health. Each CDR3 is given with its conserved first and last residue. The order of the fields is V gene, J gene, D gene, clone size, CDR3 protein, CDR3 DNA. D genes are given only for firm matches. Not every row has a clone size; where given, it reads once, few, many or a size class.

V: TRBV7-9
J: TRBJ1-2
D: .
size: .
CDR3: CASSRDRSANYGYTF
DNA: TGTGCCAGCAGCCGCGACAGGAGTGCTAACTATGGCTACACCTTC

V: TRBV11-2
J: TRBJ2-2
D: TRBD1
size: .
CDR3: CASSSLGQGAYGELFF
DNA: TGTGCCAGCAGCTCCCTAGGGCAGGGGGCTTACGGGGAGCTGTTTTTT

V: TRBV6-1
J: TRBJ2-7
D: .
size: .
CDR3: CASSQGSSYEQYF
DNA: TGTGCCAGCAGCCAGGGGTCTTCCTACGAGCAGTACTTC

V: TRBV7-8
J: TRBJ1-4
D: .
size: .
CDR3: CASSLDGGDNEKLFF
DNA: TGTGCCAGCAGCTTAGATGGGGGGGATAATGAAAAACTGTTTTTT

V: TRBV23-1
J: TRBJ1-5
D: TRBD1
size: .
CDR3: CASSQRGQGVNQPQHF
DNA: TGCGCCAGCAGTCAAAGGGGGCAGGGGGTGAATCAGCCCCAGCATTTT

V: TRBV5-6
J: TRBJ1-6
D: TRBD1
size: .
CDR3: CASSSDRGTGGASPLHF
DNA: TGTGCCAGCAGCTCGGATCGGGGGACAGGGGGCGCATCACCCCTCCACTTT

V: TRBV2
J: TRBJ2-1
D: TRBD2
size: once
CDR3: CASNPPSGSGNEQFF
DNA: TGTGCCAGCAATCCCCCAAGCGGGAGCGGCAATGAGCAGTTCTTC

V: TRBV19
J: TRBJ2-5
D: .
size: .
CDR3: CASTQGRGWETQYF
DNA: TGTGCCAGTACCCAGGGGAGGGGCTGGGAGACCCAGTACTTC

V: TRBV15
J: TRBJ2-3
D: .
size: .
CDR3: CATSRGPGAQGVADTQYF
DNA: TGTGCCACCAGCAGAGGACCGGGAGCGCAAGGAGTAGCAGATACGCAGTATTTT

V: TRBV29-1
J: TRBJ2-7
D: TRBD2
size: .
CDR3: CSVSPRLAGAGEQYF
DNA: TGCAGCGTCTCCCCGAGACTAGCGGGGGCCGGAGAGCAGTACTTC

V: TRBV18
J: TRBJ2-6
D: .
size: once
CDR3: CASRRDSGANVLTF
DNA: TGTGCCAGCCGGCGGGACTCTGGGGCCAACGTCCTGACTTTC

V: TRBV19
J: TRBJ2-2
D: .
size: .
CDR3: CASSSRQGGVARELFF
DNA: TGTGCCAGTAGTTCAAGACAGGGCGGGGTAGCCCGGGAGCTGTTTTTT

V: TRBV5-1
J: TRBJ2-7
D: .
size: .
CDR3: CASSFRDEQYF
DNA: TGCGCCAGCAGCTTCCGGGACGAGCAGTACTTC

V: TRBV6-1
J: TRBJ2-1
D: TRBD2
size: .
CDR3: CASSEVSGVYNEQFF
DNA: TGTGCCAGCAGTGAAGTTAGCGGGGTGTACAATGAGCAGTTCTTC

V: TRBV5-6
J: TRBJ1-5
D: .
size: .
CDR3: CASSKSPNQPQHF
DNA: TGTGCCAGCAGCAAGAGTCCCAATCAGCCCCAGCATTTT

V: TRBV7-2
J: TRBJ2-1
D: TRBD2
size: .
CDR3: CASSFRGIAGSNEQFF
DNA: TGTGCCAGCAGCTTTCGCGGGATAGCGGGATCCAATGAGCAGTTCTTC

V: TRBV5-1
J: TRBJ1-6
D: TRBD1
size: once
CDR3: CASSFGEGTGGSPLHF
DNA: TGCGCCAGCAGCTTTGGTGAGGGGACAGGGGGTTCACCCCTCCACTTT

V: TRBV7-8
J: TRBJ2-7
D: .
size: .
CDR3: CASSPRQPYEQYF
DNA: TGTGCCAGCAGCCCTAGACAGCCCTACGAGCAGTACTTC

V: TRBV11-3
J: TRBJ2-1
D: .
size: .
CDR3: CASSSNVYNEQFF
DNA: TGTGCCAGCAGCTCTAACGTATACAATGAGCAGTTCTTC

V: TRBV6-5
J: TRBJ2-1
D: .
size: .
CDR3: CASSRSDEQFF
DNA: TGTGCCAGCAGCCGGTCGGATGAGCAGTTCTTC

V: TRBV19
J: TRBJ2-7
D: TRBD1
size: .
CDR3: CASSMVRGTGGDEQYF
DNA: TGTGCCAGTAGTATGGTTCGTGGGACAGGGGGTGACGAGCAGTACTTC

V: TRBV5-1
J: TRBJ2-7
D: TRBD1
size: .
CDR3: CASSLSPGQPYEQYF
DNA: TGCGCCAGCAGCCTCTCACCGGGACAGCCCTACGAGCAGTACTTC

V: TRBV7-9
J: TRBJ2-7
D: .
size: .
CDR3: CASSLEANSYEQYF
DNA: TGTGCCAGCAGCTTAGAAGCGAACTCCTACGAGCAGTACTTC

V: TRBV5-4
J: TRBJ1-3
D: .
size: .
CDR3: CASSLNREASGGNTIYF
DNA: TGTGCCAGCAGCTTGAATCGGGAGGCGTCGGGGGGAAACACCATATATTTT

V: TRBV7-3
J: TRBJ2-2
D: .
size: .
CDR3: CASSFHTDTGELFF
DNA: TGTGCCAGCAGCTTTCACACAGACACCGGGGAGCTGTTTTTT

V: TRBV6-7
J: TRBJ2-7
D: .
size: once
CDR3: CASSYPVRRVLYEQYF
DNA: TGTGCCAGCAGTTACCCGGTAAGGAGAGTCCTCTACGAGCAGTACTTC

V: TRBV5-1
J: TRBJ2-1
D: .
size: .
CDR3: CASSPTGVGNNEQFF
DNA: TGCGCCAGCAGCCCTACGGGAGTTGGGAACAATGAGCAGTTCTTC

V: TRBV6-5
J: TRBJ2-5
D: .
size: .
CDR3: CASSLDYQETQYF
DNA: TGTGCCAGCAGCCTGGACTATCAAGAGACCCAGTACTTC

V: TRBV6-5
J: TRBJ2-7
D: .
size: .
CDR3: CASSYEVGTYEQYF
DNA: TGTGCCAGCAGTTACGAGGTCGGGACCTACGAGCAGTACTTC

V: TRBV27
J: TRBJ2-3
D: TRBD2
size: .
CDR3: CASSPRLAGGPTDTQYF
DNA: TGTGCCAGCAGTCCCCGACTAGCGGGAGGGCCCACAGATACGCAGTATTTT

V: TRBV7-3
J: TRBJ1-1
D: .
size: .
CDR3: CASSATGLGVNTEAFF
DNA: TGTGCCAGCAGCGCCACAGGGCTGGGGGTGAACACTGAAGCTTTCTTT

V: TRBV5-1
J: TRBJ1-3
D: .
size: .
CDR3: CASSQTGRNTIYF
DNA: TGCGCCAGCAGCCAAACAGGGCGAAACACCATATATTTT

V: TRBV6-5
J: TRBJ1-3
D: .
size: .
CDR3: CASSYSDTSGNTIYF
DNA: TGTGCCAGCAGTTACTCGGACACCTCTGGAAACACCATATATTTT

V: TRBV18
J: TRBJ2-6
D: .
size: once
CDR3: CASSPPPGLGANVLTF
DNA: TGTGCCAGCTCACCACCACCAGGGTTGGGGGCCAACGTCCTGACTTTC

V: TRBV29-1
J: TRBJ2-1
D: TRBD2
size: .
CDR3: CSVQGAGGSYNEQFF
DNA: TGCAGCGTCCAAGGAGCGGGGGGCTCCTACAATGAGCAGTTCTTC

V: TRBV5-4
J: TRBJ2-3
D: TRBD2
size: .
CDR3: CASSSGTSGRLSTDTQYF
DNA: TGTGCCAGCAGCTCAGGGACTAGCGGGAGGCTTAGCACAGATACGCAGTATTTT

V: TRBV7-3
J: TRBJ2-7
D: TRBD2
size: .
CDR3: CASSPTGGRAGEQYF
DNA: TGTGCCAGCAGCCCTACCGGCGGGAGGGCGGGAGAGCAGTACTTC

V: TRBV7-9
J: TRBJ1-4
D: .
size: few
CDR3: CASSSNEGEKLFF
DNA: TGTGCCAGCAGCAGCAACGAGGGTGAAAAACTGTTTTTT

V: TRBV2
J: TRBJ2-3
D: TRBD2
size: .
CDR3: CASILLAGGTDTQYF
DNA: TGTGCCAGCATCCTCCTAGCGGGAGGCACAGATACGCAGTATTTT

V: TRBV29-1
J: TRBJ2-1
D: TRBD1
size: .
CDR3: CSVGTFKGQGQSYNEQFF
DNA: TGCAGCGTTGGGACGTTTAAAGGACAGGGGCAGTCCTACAATGAGCAGTTCTTC

V: TRBV7-3
J: TRBJ2-1
D: TRBD1
size: .
CDR3: CASSRQGSYNEQFF
DNA: TGTGCCAGCAGCCGACAGGGCTCCTACAATGAGCAGTTCTTC

V: TRBV7-9
J: TRBJ2-5
D: TRBD2
size: few
CDR3: CASSLMRTGLAGRETQYF
DNA: TGTGCCAGCAGCTTGATGCGTACGGGACTAGCGGGACGGGAGACCCAGTACTTC

V: TRBV20-1
J: TRBJ1-1
D: .
size: .
CDR3: CSASLSPEAFF
DNA: TGCAGTGCTAGTCTGAGCCCTGAAGCTTTCTTT

V: TRBV29-1
J: TRBJ2-5
D: TRBD1
size: .
CDR3: CSVTGMAQETQYF
DNA: TGCAGCGTGACAGGGATGGCCCAAGAGACCCAGTACTTC

V: TRBV9
J: TRBJ2-1
D: TRBD2
size: .
CDR3: CASSVAGTSGSSYNEQFF
DNA: TGTGCCAGCAGCGTAGCGGGCACTAGCGGGAGCTCCTACAATGAGCAGTTCTTC

V: TRBV6-1
J: TRBJ2-6
D: .
size: .
CDR3: CASSEWALDSSGANVLTF
DNA: TGTGCCAGCAGTGAATGGGCCCTGGACAGCTCTGGGGCCAACGTCCTGACTTTC

V: TRBV6-1
J: TRBJ1-3
D: .
size: few
CDR3: CASSERGTRNTIYF
DNA: TGTGCCAGCAGTGAAAGGGGGACCCGAAACACCATATATTTT

V: TRBV7-9
J: TRBJ1-2
D: TRBD1
size: .
CDR3: CASSWGTAGYTF
DNA: TGTGCCAGCAGCTGGGGGACAGCTGGCTACACCTTC